One and the same sample provided the 32 T cell receptor beta chains below, sequenced in a study of shared clonotypes between healthy human individuals. Here immunoSEQ multiplex PCR was the method, and the copy in TCRdb shows in-frame clones only, minus some. This table has fewer than 850,000 clones, 96% appearing once. Naive CD8 cells lacked CD45RO and underwent positive selection for CCR7, leaving out terminally differentiated effector memory CD45RA+ cells. The sequencing sample was made of naive CD8+ T cells sorted from blood. The receptors here all came from a man aged 30 to 45 in good health.

The chain carries TRBV29-1 and TRBJ2-3; D may be TRBD1 (7 bases). This CDR3 has 13 amino acids. Germline V CDR1 and CDR2: SQVTM, ANQGSEA. The germline V and J ends were trimmed by 6 bases and 2 bases, with 12 bases remaining between them. The CDR3 region is CSVRGVYTDTQYF. CDR3 DNA: TGCAGCGTCAGGGGGGTCTACACAGATACGCAGTATTTT.

As regards this clone: Different DNA sequences within this sample yield the same CDR3. The V and J genes are TRBV28 and TRBJ2-1, with D unresolved. The ends were cut back, 2 bases at V and 7 bases at J, with 3 bases in the middle. The V gene's germline CDR1 is MDHEN and CDR2 SYDVKM. The CDR3 length is 11 residues. The CDR3 reads CASSLSNEQFF. The CDR3, as DNA: TGTGCCAGCAGTTTAAGTAATGAGCAGTTCTTC.

This clone was observed once. V usage is TRBV7-9 and J usage is TRBJ1-5, with D possibly being TRBD1 (6 bases). V lost 1 base and J lost 4, with 11 bases in between. The CDR3 runs 15 residues. Germline lookup yields CDR1 SEHNR and CDR2 FQNEAQ (reference sequence). This CDR3 reads CASSLGTAINQPQHF. DNA of the CDR3: TGTGCCAGCAGCTTAGGGACAGCGATTAATCAGCCCCAGCATTTT.

The chain recombines TRBV2 with TRBJ2-1; D remains unclear. Per the germline V gene, CDR1 is SNHLY and CDR2 is FYNNEI. This CDR3 has 12 residues. V shed 4 bases and J shed 10 bases, with 11 bases lying between them. In DNA, the CDR3 is TGTGCCAGCAGTGGGCCCCCGGTCGAGCAGTTCTTC. Protein: CASSGPPVEQFF.

V and J are TRBV19 and TRBJ2-1; possibly TRBD2 for D (5 bases). Germline V gene data show CDR1 as LNHDA and CDR2 as SQIVND (reference sequence). The CDR3 has 16 residues. The V and J ends lost 3 bases and 0 bases respectively, with 12 bases between them. The CDR3 region has the DNA TGTGCCAGTAGTATCGCTAGCCTCTCCTCCTACAATGAGCAGTTCTTC. It codes for CASSIASLSSYNEQFF.

This chain joins TRBV7-8 and TRBJ1-1; D is possibly TRBD1 (5 bases). Germline V gene data show CDR1 as SGHVS and CDR2 as FQNEAQ. The CDR3 is 14 amino acids. Trimming cost V 1 base and J 1 base, with 7 bases left between them. The CDR3 DNA is TGTGCCAGCAGCTTAGGGGGCTCGAACACTGAAGCTTTCTTT. It specifies CASSLGGSNTEAFF.

A remark on this clone: At one of its ends the junction is not consistent with the germline gene, which may arise from a read error. The V call is TRBV4-3, the J call TRBJ2-1; 8 positions agree with TRBD2. Germline V lookup: CDR1 LGHNA, CDR2 YSLEER. The CDR3 spans 18 residues. The CDR3, as DNA: TGCGCCAGCAGCCAAGAATGGGCGAGCGGGAGCCCCTACAATGGGCAGTTCTTC. It specifies CASSQEWASGSPYNGQFF.

This chain connects TRBV4-3 to TRBJ2-4; no reliable D call. Germline CDR1 LGHNA, CDR2 YSLEER. V lost 0 bases and J lost 6, with 6 bases in between. CDR3 length: 13 amino acids. CDR3 in amino acids: CASSQEIGNIQYF. DNA for the CDR3: TGCGCCAGCAGCCAAGAAATCGGAAACATTCAGTACTTC.

The chain links TRBV6-6 to TRBJ1-1; D is ambiguous. V lost 0 bases and J lost 11, with 13 bases in between. This CDR3 comprises 13 residues. Germline CDR1 and CDR2: MNHNY and SVGAGI (reference sequence). CDR3 loop: CASSYSGFDIAFF. CDR3 nucleotides: TGTGCCAGCAGTTACTCGGGTTTTGACATCGCTTTCTTT.

The chain carries TRBV28 and TRBJ2-1, with no clear D. The CDR3 is 12 residues long. Trimming removed 8 bases from V and 8 bases from J, with 13 bases in between. In germline, CDR1 is MDHEN, CDR2 SYDVKM. CDR3 in amino acids: CASSSNTHEQFF. CDR3 sequence (DNA): TGTGCCAGCTCGTCGAACACCCATGAGCAGTTCTTC.

The CDR3 spells CASSYSSGGHQPQHF. In DNA form, the CDR3 reads TGTGCCAGCAGTTACTCGAGCGGGGGGCATCAGCCCCAGCATTTT. This sequence joins TRBV6-5 and TRBJ1-5, with TRBD1 as a possible D gene (6 bases). The V and J ends lost 0 bases and 5 bases respectively, with 11 bases between them. From germline, CDR1 is MNHEY and CDR2 SVGAGI. The CDR3 length is 15 residues.

The chain combines TRBV6-5 with TRBJ2-2; TRBD1 might be the D (7 bases). The CDR3 is made up of 15 amino acids. V dropped 5 bases and J dropped 4 bases, with 14 bases sitting between them. CDR1 and CDR2 (germline): MNHEY, SVGAGI. The CDR3 bases are TGTGCCAGCAGTACGGAGGGGGCGCGCACCGGGGAGCTGTTTTTT. Residues: CASSTEGARTGELFF.

V gene TRBV27 combines with J gene TRBJ2-3; 10 bases line up with TRBD1. Per the germline V gene, CDR1 is MNHEY and CDR2 is SMNVEV (reference sequence). The CDR3 extends over 15 amino acids. V shed 5 bases, J shed 5 bases, and the junction held 7 bases outside the gene matches. The CDR3 spells CASSPRDRGIDTQYF. DNA of the CDR3: TGTGCCAGCAGTCCCCGGGACAGGGGAATAGATACGCAGTATTTT.

V gene TRBV7-8 combines with J gene TRBJ2-2; 8 positions agree with TRBD1. This CDR3 contains 16 residues. Germline V CDR1 and CDR2: SGHVS, FQNEAQ. Trimming at V came to 3 bases and at J to 4 bases, leaving 7 bases not matched to a gene. CDR3 amino acids: CASSLKTGASTGELFF. For the CDR3, the DNA is TGTGCCAGCAGCTTGAAGACAGGGGCTAGCACCGGGGAGCTGTTTTTT.

The chain couples TRBV15 to TRBJ1-1; D is ambiguous. V lost 4 bases and J 7 bases, leaving 7 bases between the germline ends. Germline-derived CDR1 and CDR2 are LNHNV and YYDKDF (reference sequence). The CDR3 length is 11 residues. As DNA, the CDR3 is TGTGCCACCAGCAATCTTAATGAAGCTTTCTTT. Protein product: CATSNLNEAFF.

About this clone itself: This specimen includes other DNA sequences encoding the same CDR3. The J gene is TRBJ2-7, the V gene TRBV5-4, with 8 nucleotides matching TRBD2. The CDR3 is 15 residues long. CDR1 is SGHNT and CDR2 is YYREEE in the germline V gene (reference sequence). The junction had 6 bases not matched to a gene; V was cut back by 0 bases and J by 4 bases. The CDR3 nucleotides are TGTGCCAGCAGCTTGGAACCTAGCGGGTCTTACGAGCAGTACTTC. This gives the protein CASSLEPSGSYEQYF.

V usage is TRBV9 and J usage is TRBJ2-2, with 10 bases that match TRBD2. This CDR3 has 16 amino acids. V lost 4 bases and J lost 1; bases outside the gene matches: 4. Per germline, CDR1 SGDLS and CDR2 YYNGEE. This chain's CDR3 is CASSLRTSGNTGELFF. CDR3 sequence (DNA): TGTGCCAGCAGCCTTCGGACTAGCGGGAACACCGGGGAGCTGTTTTTT.

V and J are TRBV2 and TRBJ2-1; weak D call: TRBD1 (6 bases). This CDR3 has 13 amino acids. The V gene lost 6 bases and the J gene lost 4 bases, with 10 bases spanning the gap. CDR1 is SNHLY, CDR2 FYNNEI, per germline. In DNA, the CDR3 is TGTGCCAGCAGAAGGACAGAATACAATGAGCAGTTCTTC. This sequence encodes CASRRTEYNEQFF.

Only one count was recorded for this clone. The chain recombines TRBV7-6 with TRBJ1-4; 8 nucleotides line up with TRBD1. Looked up from germline, CDR1 is SGHVS and CDR2 is FNYEAQ. J gave up 8 bases and V 2 bases, and 16 bases lay outside the gene matches. This CDR3 region has 18 residues. DNA of the CDR3: TGTGCCAGCAGCTTAAGGAAGGGGCAGGGGGCAACGGGAGAAAAACTGTTTTTT. Translation: CASSLRKGQGATGEKLFF.

The chain recombines TRBV4-3 with TRBJ2-7; tentatively, D is TRBD2 (5 bases). The CDR3 has 13 amino acids. Germline assignment: CDR1 LGHNA and CDR2 YSLEER. The ends were cut back, 4 bases at V and 4 bases at J, with 11 bases in the middle. In nucleotides, the CDR3 is TGCGCCAGCAGCCTGGGAGTGGGATACGAGCAGTACTTC. Translation: CASSLGVGYEQYF.

V and J are TRBV4-1 and TRBJ2-7; D might be TRBD2 (5 bases). Germline-derived CDR1 and CDR2 are MGHRA and YSYEKL. The CDR3 runs 14 residues. V shed 1 base and J shed 6 bases, with 13 bases lying between them. The CDR3 protein is CASSQVGLSGEQYF. In DNA, the CDR3 is TGCGCCAGCAGCCAAGTAGGACTTTCTGGCGAGCAGTACTTC.

This clone was picked up one time. The chain employs TRBV15 and TRBJ1-5, with D unresolved. With 2 bases removed from V and 3 bases from J, the gap between germline ends came to 8 bases. The CDR3 totals 14 residues. Germline CDR1 reads LNHNV; CDR2 reads YYDKDF (reference sequence). The CDR3 sequence is CATSRTDTNQPQHF. The CDR3 DNA is TGTGCCACCAGCAGAACAGACACCAATCAGCCCCAGCATTTT.

The rearrangement links TRBV27 to TRBJ2-1; D perhaps matches TRBD2 (5 bases). Trimming removed 5 bases from V and 8 bases from J, with 16 bases in between. The CDR3 contains 14 residues. In germline, CDR1 is MNHEY, CDR2 SMNVEV (reference sequence). This chain's CDR3 is CASSPDLAPDEQFF. CDR3 nucleotide sequence: TGTGCCAGCAGTCCCGATCTAGCCCCGGATGAGCAGTTCTTC.

The rearrangement joins TRBV27 to TRBJ2-1; TRBD2 aligns across 7 bases. The V and J ends lost 11 bases and 4 bases, in that order; junction bases with no gene match: 14. Germline V CDR1 and CDR2: MNHEY, SMNVEV (reference sequence). The CDR3 extends over 15 amino acids. The CDR3 nucleotides read TGTGCCTCGGGGGGTGATACGGTGGGGTACAATGAGCAGTTCTTC. Translating it yields CASGGDTVGYNEQFF.

J is TRBJ2-3 and V is TRBV19; TRBD2 might be the D (5 bases). CDR1 is LNHDA, CDR2 SQIVND, per germline (reference sequence). V lost 1 base, J lost 3 bases, and 5 bases lay in between. The CDR3 runs to 13 residues. The CDR3 sequence is CASSIGRTDTQYF. For the CDR3, the DNA is TGTGCCAGTAGTATAGGGAGGACAGATACGCAGTATTTT.

The chain links TRBV6-6 to TRBJ2-1; D tentatively fits TRBD1 or TRBD2 (5 bases each). The CDR3 has 15 residues. Trimming removed 2 bases at V and 9 bases at J, with 17 bases between. Germline CDR1 reads MNHNY; CDR2 reads SVGAGI (reference sequence). Here the CDR3 reads CASSYDPGPVGEQFF. Here the CDR3 DNA reads TGTGCCAGCAGTTACGATCCGGGACCTGTGGGTGAGCAGTTCTTC.

The chain recombines TRBV19 with TRBJ1-1; weak D call: TRBD1 (6 bases). V gave up 8 bases and J gave up 0 bases, with 19 bases separating them. The CDR3 totals 16 residues. Germline assignment: CDR1 LNHDA and CDR2 SQIVND (reference sequence). The CDR3 DNA reads as TGTGCCAGTTGGACACCCGGGGGCCTAATGAACACTGAAGCTTTCTTT. It specifies CASWTPGGLMNTEAFF.

The chain recombines TRBV27 with TRBJ2-1; 13 bases fit TRBD2. This CDR3 has 16 residues. V dropped 5 bases and J dropped 6; count of bases not matched to a gene: 7. Germline V gives CDR1 MNHEY, CDR2 SMNVEV (reference sequence). Written as DNA, the CDR3 is TGTGCCAGCAGTCTCGGGACTAGCGGGAACGTCAATGAGCAGTTCTTC. This encodes CASSLGTSGNVNEQFF.

The CDR3 here is CASSFTTGGYEQYF. The CDR3 coding sequence is TGTGCCAGCAGCTTCACGACAGGAGGCTACGAGCAGTACTTC. The chain carries TRBV9 and TRBJ2-7; D might be TRBD1 (6 bases). The germline V and J ends were trimmed by 4 bases and 3 bases, with 14 bases remaining between them. The CDR3 spans 14 residues. Looked up from germline, CDR1 is SGDLS and CDR2 is YYNGEE.

The rearrangement joins TRBV29-1 to TRBJ2-3, with D hard to call. Trimming removed 1 base at V and 2 bases at J, with 7 bases between. Germline V gene data show CDR1 as SQVTM and CDR2 as ANQGSEA. There are 13 residues in the CDR3. The DNA of the CDR3 is TGCAGCGTTGAAGCACTCTCCACAGATACGCAGTATTTT. Protein product: CSVEALSTDTQYF.

The rearrangement links TRBV30 to TRBJ2-1; D is possibly TRBD1 or TRBD2 (6 bases each). Germline CDR1 GTSNPN, CDR2 SVGIG (reference sequence). The V and J ends lost 0 bases and 8 bases respectively, with 17 bases between them. The CDR3 length is 15 residues. The CDR3 DNA reads TGTGCCTGGAGTGTACTAGGGGGGAGAGCCGATGAGCAGTTCTTC. Amino acids: CAWSVLGGRADEQFF.

In this sample, this clone turned up once. This rearrangement joins TRBV7-9 to TRBJ2-2, with a weak D call TRBD2 (7 bases). Between the trimmed V and J ends, which lost 5 bases and 2 bases, there was a span of 18 bases. CDR3 length equals 17 residues. Germline V gene lookup returns CDR1 SEHNR and CDR2 FQNEAQ (reference sequence). This CDR3 is CASSGRGRAPNTGELFF. In nucleotides, the CDR3 is TGTGCCAGCAGCGGAAGGGGGAGGGCCCCAAACACCGGGGAGCTGTTTTTT.